The 26 T cell receptor beta chains given below trace back to one sample, sequenced in a study of CD8+CD57+ T cells in acquired aplastic anemia. For CDR3 and TCR beta VDJ profiling, genomic DNA was the template used. TCRdb passed the reads through MiXCR, listing each CDR3 protein once. This sample has over 35,000 distinct CDR3 sequences, with 55% to 80% found just once. The material sequenced was sorted CD4+, CD8+, or CD8+CD57+ T cells (not recorded which) from PBMCs. These receptors originate from a human donor in good health, serving as a control.

This chain links TRBV9 with TRBJ2-5, with unresolved D. The CDR3 sequence is 14 residues long. The V gene lost 2 bases and the J gene lost 6 bases, with 14 bases spanning the gap. From germline, CDR1 is SGDLS and CDR2 YYNGEE. CDR3: CASSVDSGSQTQYF. CDR3 in DNA: TGTGCCAGCAGCGTCGACTCCGGCTCGCAGACCCAGTACTTC.

The chain uses TRBV7-8 and TRBJ1-2, with D possibly TRBD1 on 6 matching bases. This CDR3 has 11 residues. V gave up 5 bases and J gave up 5 bases, with 6 bases separating them. From germline, CDR1 is SGHVS and CDR2 FQNEAQ. The CDR3 nucleotides read TGTGCCAGCAGCCAGGGGTATGGCTACACCTTC. Amino acid sequence: CASSQGYGYTF.

V is TRBV7-7 and J is TRBJ1-1; D remains ambiguous. The CDR3 length is 13 residues. Per the germline V gene, CDR1 is SSHAT and CDR2 is FNYEAQ (reference sequence). CDR3 loop: CASARSLNTEAFF. The CDR3 coding sequence is TGTGCTAGCGCCCGGAGTTTGAACACTGAAGCTTTCTTT. Combining the CDR3 with reference TRBV7-7 and TRBJ1-1 gives the whole variable domain GAGVSQSPRYKVTKRGQDVTLRCDPISSHATLYWYQQALGQGPEFLTYFNYEAQPDKSGLPSDRFSAERPEGSISTLTIQRTEQRDSAMYRCASARSLNTEAFFGQGTRLTVV.

This chain joins TRBV11-2 and TRBJ1-6, with unresolved D. This CDR3 region has 14 residues. V shed 5 bases and J shed 6 bases, with 11 bases lying between them. From germline, CDR1 is SGHAT and CDR2 FQNNGV. CDR3 amino acids: CASSDLGFNSPLHF. The DNA for the CDR3 is TGTGCCAGCAGCGACCTAGGATTTAATTCACCCCTCCACTTT.

Comments on this clonotype: Because the CDR3 is missing its conserved closing phenylalanine or tryptophan, this is likely a read error. This rearrangement joins TRBV7-2 to TRBJ2-7; the match to TRBD2 covers 7 bases. The CDR3 sequence is 15 residues long. J was trimmed by 1 base and V by 0 bases; bases with no gene match: 3. Germline CDR1 reads SGHTA; CDR2 reads FQGNSA. CDR3 residues: CASSLAPAGSYEQYL. The CDR3 nucleotides are TGTGCCAGCAGCTTAGCTCCAGCGGGGTCCTACGAGCAGTACCTC.

J is TRBJ1-2 and V is TRBV20-1; the D gene is possibly TRBD1 (6 bases). CDR3 length equals 14 residues. Germline loops: CDR1 DFQATT, CDR2 SNEGSKA (reference sequence). The CDR3 protein is CRTFADSVDYGYTF. The CDR3 region has the DNA TGCAGGACCTTCGCGGACAGCGTAGACTATGGCTACACCTTC.

This chain connects TRBV2 to TRBJ2-1; TRBD1 matches at 10 bases. Germline loops: CDR1 SNHLY, CDR2 FYNNEI. CDR3 size: 15 residues. The junction had 8 bases not matched to a gene; V was cut back by 6 bases and J by 6 bases. CDR3 loop: CASSLAGTGVNEQFF. Written as DNA, the CDR3 is TGTGCCAGCAGCTTAGCCGGGACAGGGGTCAATGAGCAGTTCTTC. Full variable domain (outside the CDR3, taken from reference TRBV2 and TRBJ2-1): EPEVTQTPSHQVTQMGQEVILRCVPISNHLYFYWYRQILGQKVEFLVSFYNNEISEKSEIFDDQFSVERPDGSNFTLKIRSTKLEDSAMYFCASSLAGTGVNEQFFGPGTRLTVL.

Only a few counts were recorded for this clonotype. This chain joins TRBV27 and TRBJ2-7; tentatively, D is TRBD1 or TRBD2 (6 bases each). This CDR3 is built from 13 residues. CDR1 is MNHEY and CDR2 is SMNVEV in the germline V gene (reference sequence). V gave up 5 bases and J gave up 6 bases, with 14 bases separating them. The CDR3, as DNA: TGTGCCAGCAGTGTCGGAGGGGGTGGCGAGCAGTACTTC. This translates into CASSVGGGGEQYF.

This clonotype came up many times. The genes are TRBV13 and TRBJ2-1, with 8 nucleotides matching TRBD2. Per germline, CDR1 PRHDT and CDR2 FYEKMQ (reference sequence). The V gene end was trimmed by 7 bases and the J gene end by 9 bases; junction bases not matched to a gene: 8. The CDR3 sequence is 13 residues long. This CDR3 is CASNPGGAGEQFF. The CDR3 coding sequence is TGTGCCAGCAACCCGGGGGGGGCGGGTGAGCAGTTCTTC.

Comments on this clonotype: One end of the junction fails to match germline, which may point to a read error. The chain is built from TRBV10-3 and TRBJ1-1; possibly TRBD1 for D (5 bases). This CDR3 contains 16 residues. In germline, CDR1 is ENHRY, CDR2 SYGVKD. CDR3 in DNA: TGTGCCAGCAGTGAGTCTGCGACAGTCGGGGGCACTGAAGCTTTCTTT. Translation gives CASSESATVGGTEAFF.

The chain couples TRBV15 to TRBJ1-1, with a possible D match to TRBD1 (6 bases). Germline loops: CDR1 LNHNV, CDR2 YYDKDF (reference sequence). The CDR3 loop spans 13 amino acids. V shed 7 bases and J shed 6 bases, with 15 bases lying between them. CDR3 amino acids: CATNRDKKSEAFF. As DNA, the CDR3 is TGTGCCACCAACCGGGACAAGAAATCTGAAGCTTTCTTT.

In its sample, this clonotype was seen a few times. The gene calls are TRBV9 and TRBJ2-7; 10 nucleotides line up with TRBD2. This CDR3 spans 14 amino acids. Germline V gene data show CDR1 as SGDLS and CDR2 as YYNGEE. Unmatched junction bases numbered 4, after V lost 0 bases and J lost 7 bases. CDR3 residues: CASSVGLAGVEQYF. In DNA form, the CDR3 reads TGTGCCAGCAGCGTAGGGCTAGCGGGGGTTGAGCAGTACTTC.

V and J are TRBV20-1 and TRBJ1-6; 7 positions match TRBD1. Germline V gene data show CDR1 as DFQATT and CDR2 as SNEGSKA (reference sequence). The CDR3 loop spans 15 amino acids. Trimming removed 6 bases from V and 0 bases from J; junction bases left unmatched: 5. CDR3 bases: TGCAGTGCCGGACAGGCGACCTCCTATAATTCACCCCTCCACTTT. Translated: CSAGQATSYNSPLHF.

The CDR3 DNA follows: TGTGCCAGCAGCTTAGCACTAGCGCTAGCGGCGCTCGGGGAGCAGTACTTC. It yields the protein CASSLALALAALGEQYF. The chain combines TRBV7-8 with TRBJ2-7; 7 bases are shared with TRBD2. From germline, CDR1 is SGHVS and CDR2 FQNEAQ. This CDR3 comprises 17 residues. V lost 0 bases to trimming and J lost 7 bases; unmatched junction nucleotides: 15. Based on the CDR3 plus reference TRBV7-8 and TRBJ2-7, the full variable domain is GAGVSQSPRYKVAKRGQDVALRCDPISGHVSLFWYQQALGQGPEFLTYFQNEAQLDKSGLPSDRFFAERPEGSVSTLKIQRTQQEDSAVYLCASSLALALAALGEQYFGPGTRLTVT.

In its sample, this clonotype ranks as medium-sized. The chain links TRBV25-1 to TRBJ1-2; possible D gene TRBD1, 5 bases. V was clipped by 1 base and J by 3 bases, with 9 bases between them. Germline loops: CDR1 MGHDK, CDR2 SYGVNS. The CDR3 totals 14 residues. CDR3 DNA: TGTGCCAGCAGTGAATCCGAGGGGTACTATGGCTACACCTTC. Its translation is CASSESEGYYGYTF.

This clonotype was seen repeatedly, ten times or more. This chain uses TRBV7-9 with TRBJ1-3; the D is unclear. V was shortened by 1 base and J by 0 bases, with 10 bases between the two germline ends. This CDR3 contains 16 residues. Germline CDR1 reads SEHNR; CDR2 reads FQNEAQ (reference sequence). CDR3 DNA: TGTGCCAGCAGCTTAGTGGCGGGCAGCTCTGGAAACACCATATATTTT. Translating it yields CASSLVAGSSGNTIYF.

This clonotype was counted at least ten times. The chain combines TRBV30 with TRBJ1-2, with D possibly being TRBD1 (6 bases). Looked up from germline, CDR1 is GTSNPN and CDR2 is SVGIG (reference sequence). V was shortened by 0 bases and J by 5 bases, with 25 bases between the two germline ends. This CDR3 has 18 amino acids. The DNA of the CDR3 is TGTGCCTGGAGTGTAGGCCCGGGACACATGCGGGGGGGATATGGCTACACCTTC. It yields the protein CAWSVGPGHMRGGYGYTF.

The table lists this clonotype with many counts. This chain joins TRBV6-5 and TRBJ1-2; no clear D gene. The CDR3 has 11 residues. CDR1 and CDR2 (germline): MNHEY, SVGAGI. Trimming pared 4 bases from V and 0 bases from J, leaving 0 bases between. The CDR3 loop is CASSSNYGYTF. The CDR3 region has the DNA TGTGCCAGCAGTTCTAACTATGGCTACACCTTC.

Ten or more counts support this clonotype. The chain combines TRBV27 with TRBJ1-2; D may be TRBD1 (5 bases). Germline V lookup: CDR1 MNHEY, CDR2 SMNVEV (reference sequence). Trimming stripped 3 bases from V and 6 bases from J, with 11 bases between. CDR3 length equals 13 residues. The CDR3 DNA follows: TGTGCCAGCAGTTTTTGGGGAGGGGATGGCTACACCTTC. Translating gives CASSFWGGDGYTF.

The V and J genes are TRBV29-1 and TRBJ1-1; D might be TRBD1 (6 bases). Germline V lookup: CDR1 SQVTM, CDR2 ANQGSEA. V lost 4 bases, J lost 1 base, and 10 bases lay in between. This CDR3 comprises 13 residues. The CDR3 nucleotides are TGCAGCGTTGTCCGGGACAAGAACACTGAAGCTTTCTTT. Its protein is CSVVRDKNTEAFF. Variable domain in full (rest from reference TRBV29-1 and TRBJ1-1): SAVISQKPSRDICQRGTSLTIQCQVDSQVTMMFWYRQQPGQSLTLIATANQGSEATYESGFVIDKFPISRPNLTFSTLTVSNMSPEDSSIYLCSVVRDKNTEAFFGQGTRLTVV.

The chain couples TRBV10-3 to TRBJ1-2, with 11 bases fitting TRBD1. The CDR3 sequence is 17 residues long. Germline CDR1 reads ENHRY; CDR2 reads SYGVKD. V was pared by 4 bases and J by 3 bases, with 10 bases of the junction left unmatched. The CDR3 DNA reads TGTGCCATCAGTGCACCAAGGGACAGGGGGTACGACTATGGCTACACCTTC. Its protein is CAISAPRDRGYDYGYTF.

The chain combines TRBV20-1 with TRBJ2-7; 8 nucleotides line up with TRBD1. The V and J ends lost 6 bases and 5 bases, in that order; junction bases with no gene match: 12. Per germline, CDR1 DFQATT and CDR2 SNEGSKA (reference sequence). This CDR3 comprises 14 residues. The CDR3 DNA follows: TGCAGTGCGGAGGGGCAGGGGGCAGACAACGAGCAGTACTTC. Amino acids: CSAEGQGADNEQYF.

The sample holds many counts of this clonotype. The chain employs TRBV18 and TRBJ1-1; no reliable D call. The CDR3 sequence is 11 residues long. Looked up from germline, CDR1 is KGHSH and CDR2 is LQKENI. Trimming took 1 base from V and 8 from J, leaving 5 bases between them. The CDR3 is CASSPLGEAFF. CDR3 nucleotides: TGTGCCAGCTCACCACTAGGGGAAGCTTTCTTT.

This rearrangement joins TRBV10-2 to TRBJ2-7, with D perhaps given as TRBD1 or TRBD2 (5 bases each). Trimming cost V 7 bases and J 2 bases, with 12 bases left between them. The CDR3 loop spans 13 amino acids. Germline V gives CDR1 WSHSY, CDR2 SAAADI. In nucleotides, the CDR3 is TGCGCCAGCAAAACCGGGACGGCCTACGAGCAGTACTTC. As protein: CASKTGTAYEQYF.

The V gene is TRBV7-9, the J gene TRBJ2-7; possibly TRBD1 or TRBD2 for D (5 bases each). Germline loops: CDR1 SEHNR, CDR2 FQNEAQ (reference sequence). V was clipped by 5 bases and J by 5 bases, with 13 bases between them. The CDR3 extends over 13 amino acids. CDR3 amino acids: CASSPRGRDEQYF. The CDR3 nucleotides read TGTGCCAGCAGCCCCCGGGGCAGGGACGAGCAGTACTTC.

This chain joins TRBV6-2 or TRBV6-3 and TRBJ2-3; TRBD1 aligns across 10 bases. This CDR3 is built from 19 residues. After removal of 2 bases from V and 0 bases from J, the junction contained 11 bases not matched to a gene. Germline assignment: CDR1 MNHEY and CDR2 SVGEGT. The CDR3 nucleotides read TGTGCCAGCAGTTACGCCGGGACAGGGGCCTCCTTTAGCACAGATACGCAGTATTTT. Protein product: CASSYAGTGASFSTDTQYF.